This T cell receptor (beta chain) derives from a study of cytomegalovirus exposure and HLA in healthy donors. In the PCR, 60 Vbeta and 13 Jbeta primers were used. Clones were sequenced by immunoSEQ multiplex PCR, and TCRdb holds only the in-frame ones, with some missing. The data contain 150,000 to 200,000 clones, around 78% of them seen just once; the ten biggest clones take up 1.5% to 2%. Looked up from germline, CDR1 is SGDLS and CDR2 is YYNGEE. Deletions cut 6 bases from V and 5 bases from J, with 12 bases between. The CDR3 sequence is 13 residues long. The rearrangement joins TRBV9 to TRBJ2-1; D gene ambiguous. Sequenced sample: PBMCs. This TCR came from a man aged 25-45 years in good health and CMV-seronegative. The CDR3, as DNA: TGTGCCAGCACCCCCATTGTAGACAATGAGCAGTTCTTC. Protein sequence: CASTPIVDNEQFF. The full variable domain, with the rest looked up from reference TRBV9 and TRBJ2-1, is DSGVTQTPKHLITATGQRVTLRCSPRSGDLSVYWYQQSLDQGLQFLIQYYNGEERAKGNILERFSAQQFPDLHSELNLSSLELGDSALYFCASTPIVDNEQFFGPGTRLTVL.